This TCR beta chain was recorded in a study of shared clonotypes between healthy human individuals. Here immunoSEQ multiplex PCR was the method, and the copy in TCRdb shows in-frame clones only, minus some. The repertoire holds 2 million to 3 million clones, more than 85% seen once, with about 0.38% in the top ten. Trimming took 0 bases from V and 4 from J, leaving 6 bases between them. There are 14 residues in the CDR3. Germline V gene lookup returns CDR1 SGHTA and CDR2 FQGNSA. What was sequenced was naive CD4+ T cells from PBMCs. Subset here: CD45RA+ positively selected. This sequence originates from a young man in good health. Some clones in this sample may be carry-over from other donors' samples. The chain couples TRBV7-2 to TRBJ1-4; the D is unclear. The CDR3 nucleotides read TGTGCCAGCAGCTTAGCGGGCGGTAATGAAAAACTGTTTTTT. Its translation is CASSLAGGNEKLFF.